The rows below give T cell receptor beta chains drawn from one sample of a study of T-cell memory formation after mild COVID-19. MiXCR was run by TCRdb on the 5' RACE reads, yielding one entry per CDR3 protein. The sample carries over 350,000 distinct CDR3 sequences, 24% recorded once. The specimen was PBMCs or a T cell subset sorted from them (not recorded which). The receptors were gathered from an adult woman who had mild COVID-19 (a few samples of this study predate the infection). Cell type and time point are not known. Each CDR3 is given with its conserved first and last residue. D genes are given only for firm matches. Rows give clone size only sometimes, using once, few, many, or a class for an expanded clone.

j_call	v_call	clone_size	d_call	cdr3_nt	cdr3_aa
TRBJ1-3	TRBV7-2	.	.	TGTGCCAGCAGCGCCGACCCCCGGATTGGAAACACCATATATTTT	CASSADPRIGNTIYF
TRBJ1-2	TRBV15	few	.	TGTGCCACCAGCAGAGTCGGTAAATCCTATGGCTACACCTTC	CATSRVGKSYGYTF
TRBJ2-1	TRBV20-1	.	TRBD2	TGCAGTGCTGCGGGACTAGCGTCCCACAATGAGCAGTTCTTC	CSAAGLASHNEQFF
TRBJ2-7	TRBV29-1	once	.	TGCAGCGTTGCTAGATGGGGGGTATACGAGCAGTACTTC	CSVARWGVYEQYF
TRBJ2-2	TRBV9	many	.	TGTGCCAGCAGCGTAGATCCCACCCGGAACACCGGGGAGCTGTTTTTT	CASSVDPTRNTGELFF
TRBJ2-4	TRBV29-1	few	TRBD1	TGCAGCGTTGCCCGGGACAGGGGTTTGGACATTCAGTACTTC	CSVARDRGLDIQYF
TRBJ2-7	TRBV4-1	few	TRBD1	TGCGCCAGCAGCAAGGGACAGGGGAGAGAGCAGTACTTC	CASSKGQGREQYF
TRBJ1-1	TRBV3-1	.	.	TGTGCCAGCAGCCAAGACAGGGAATGGACCACTGAAGCTTTCTTT	CASSQDREWTTEAFF
TRBJ2-1	TRBV12-3/TRBV12-4	.	.	TGTGCCAGCAGCCCCCTTGGGGGGGGGCTTGTCAATGAGCAGTTCTTC	CASSPLGGGLVNEQFF
TRBJ2-3	TRBV6-5	.	.	TGTGCCAGCAGTTACCGTGGACCGCCACTGAGCACAGATACGCAGTATTTT	CASSYRGPPLSTDTQYF
TRBJ2-7	TRBV9	.	TRBD2	TGTGCCAGCAGCGAGAGCGGGGGACTAGCGGTCCGGGAGCAGTACTTC	CASSESGGLAVREQYF
TRBJ2-1	TRBV7-6	many	.	TGTGCCAGCAGCTTAACGGGCTCGAGGAGCTCCTACAATGAGCAGTTCTTC	CASSLTGSRSSYNEQFF
TRBJ1-1	TRBV6-5	many	.	TGTGCCAGCAGTGCTGGACAGTTTCAAACTGAAGCTTTCTTT	CASSAGQFQTEAFF
TRBJ2-7	TRBV20-1	.	.	TGCAGTGCCCCACGAGGGGGTCCCTACGAGCAGTACTTC	CSAPRGGPYEQYF
TRBJ1-2	TRBV29-1	few	TRBD1	TGCAGCGTTGGTGGGACAGGGGCCTATGGCTACACCTTC	CSVGGTGAYGYTF
TRBJ2-1	TRBV6-1	few	TRBD1	TGTGCCAGCAGTTCCGACCAGGGGGCGCCTGAGCAGTTCTTC	CASSSDQGAPEQFF